The rows below give T cell receptor beta chains drawn from one sample of a study of Ad26.COV2.S vaccination and SARS-CoV-2 variants. Libraries were prepared by immunoSEQ multiplex PCR; TCRdb keeps only in-frame clonotypes and omits some of them. Altogether almost 400,000 clones are present, 75% to 90% being singletons, with the ten largest covering 1.5% to 2%. The material sequenced was peripheral blood, taken in a trial of Ad26.COV2.S vaccine versus placebo. The source is a person aged 18-60 years who received the Ad26.COV2.S COVID-19 vaccine or a placebo. CDR3s include the opening cysteine and the closing phenylalanine or tryptophan. Fields, in order: clone size, V gene, J gene, D gene, CDR3 protein, CDR3 DNA. D genes are given only for firm matches. Expanded clones are given a class, and other clones once, few, many or no size at all.

-	TRBV10-1	TRBJ2-1	-	CASGEPPHFDEQFF	TGCGCCAGCGGTGAGCCACCCCACTTCGATGAGCAGTTCTTC
-	TRBV12-3/TRBV12-4	TRBJ2-1	TRBD1	CASSGTGRNEQFF	TGTGCCAGCAGTGGGACAGGTCGGAATGAGCAGTTCTTC
-	TRBV29-1	TRBJ1-2	TRBD1	CSVADRGPSGYTF	TGCAGCGTCGCCGACAGGGGGCCCAGTGGCTACACCTTC
-	TRBV5-4	TRBJ2-4	-	CASSAGILAKNIQYF	TGTGCCAGCAGCGCGGGGATACTAGCCAAAAACATTCAGTACTTC
-	TRBV4-2	TRBJ2-3	TRBD1	CASSQEGEARGHQDTQYF	TGTGCCAGCAGCCAAGAAGGGGAGGCCAGGGGGCATCAAGATACGCAGTATTTT
-	TRBV30	TRBJ1-3	-	CAWSTGTRGFSGNTIYF	TGTGCCTGGAGTACGGGGACCAGGGGCTTCTCTGGAAACACCATATATTTT
-	TRBV19	TRBJ2-3	TRBD2	CATSGSRDTDTQYF	TGTGCCACCAGCGGGAGTCGAGATACAGATACGCAGTATTTT
once	TRBV19	TRBJ1-5	-	CASTGQSRFYSNQPQHF	TGTGCCAGTACTGGACAGTCCAGATTTTATAGCAATCAGCCCCAGCATTTT
once	TRBV10-2	TRBJ2-1	TRBD2	CASSVGTSGEQFF	TGCGCCAGCAGTGTAGGGACTAGCGGTGAGCAGTTCTTC
-	TRBV7-9	TRBJ2-1	-	CASSGLGDEQFF	TGTGCCAGCAGCGGACTTGGGGATGAGCAGTTCTTC
-	TRBV5-4	TRBJ1-2	TRBD1	CASSFWTGARYGYTF	TGTGCCAGCAGCTTCTGGACAGGGGCGCGCTATGGCTACACCTTC
-	TRBV5-1	TRBJ2-2	-	CASSLGSGNTGELFF	TGCGCCAGCAGCTTGGGTAGCGGGAACACCGGGGAGCTGTTTTTT
-	TRBV10-3	TRBJ1-2	TRBD1	CAISELDRDYGYTF	TGTGCCATCAGTGAGCTGGACAGGGACTATGGCTACACCTTC
-	TRBV28	TRBJ2-5	-	CATGTRGTQETQYF	TGTGCCACCGGGACTCGCGGGACCCAAGAGACCCAGTACTTC
-	TRBV15	TRBJ1-2	-	CATSRDLTNYGYTF	TGTGCCACCAGCAGAGATCTAACCAACTATGGCTACACCTTC
-	TRBV21-1	TRBJ2-4	-	CASSSTSELAKNIQYF	TGTGCCAGCAGCAGTACTAGCGAATTAGCCAAAAACATTCAGTACTTC
once	TRBV3-1/TRBV3-2	TRBJ1-1	-	CASSHLDGPKAFF	TGTGCCAGCAGCCATCTCGACGGACCGAAAGCTTTCTTT
-	TRBV5-6	TRBJ2-7	-	CASSLAGDLYEQYF	TGTGCCAGCAGCTTAGCAGGGGACCTATACGAGCAGTACTTC
-	TRBV10-2	TRBJ1-2	-	CASSEGVYGYTF	TGCGCCAGCAGTGAAGGAGTCTATGGCTACACCTTC
-	TRBV11-3	TRBJ2-1	TRBD2	CASSSRTSAYNEQFF	TGTGCCAGCAGCTCCCGGACTAGCGCCTACAATGAGCAGTTCTTC
-	TRBV6-5	TRBJ2-7	-	CASSYSRLPSYEQYF	TGTGCCAGCAGTTACTCGAGGCTGCCCTCCTACGAGCAGTACTTC
-	TRBV19	TRBJ2-3	-	CASSTGVSDTQYF	TGTGCCAGTAGTACAGGGGTGTCAGATACGCAGTATTTT
-	TRBV4-3	TRBJ1-2	TRBD1	CASSQADRNYGYTF	TGCGCCAGCAGCCAGGCGGACAGGAACTATGGCTACACCTTC
-	TRBV7-6	TRBJ2-7	-	CASSLRLARRQANYEQYF	TGTGCCAGCAGCTTAAGGTTAGCCCGTCGACAGGCAAACTACGAGCAGTACTTC
-	TRBV28	TRBJ2-7	TRBD2	CASSLASGASRPYEQYF	TGTGCCAGCAGTTTAGCTAGCGGGGCCTCCAGGCCCTACGAGCAGTACTTC
-	TRBV7-3	TRBJ2-5	-	CASSLNWGRGETQYF	TGTGCCAGCAGCTTAAATTGGGGCCGCGGGGAGACCCAGTACTTC
-	TRBV2	TRBJ1-6	-	CASSDDHNSPLHF	TGTGCCAGCAGTGATGACCATAATTCACCCCTCCACTTT
-	TRBV29-1	TRBJ2-2	-	CSVGSPGGPNTGELFF	TGCAGCGTTGGTTCACCCGGGGGACCGAACACCGGGGAGCTGTTTTTT
-	TRBV27	TRBJ2-3	TRBD1	CASSRDRGDTQYF	TGTGCCAGCAGTCGGGACAGGGGGGATACGCAGTATTTT